A selection of T cell receptor beta chains follows, all from one sample in a study of blood T cell repertoires in COVID-19. Profiled with immunoSEQ multiplex PCR; TCRdb holds only in-frame clones, not every one. The repertoire includes a few hundred thousand clones, 80% to 85% of them detected once, and 15% to 19% sits in the top ten. Sequenced sample: peripheral blood. The receptors here all came from a person aged 70 to 85 with COVID-19, enrolled during active disease. Each CDR3 is given with its conserved first and last residue. The D gene is left open where the match is weak. Not every row has a clone size; where given, it reads once, few, many or a size class.

size | D | J | V | DNA | CDR3
- | TRBD2 | TRBJ2-7 | TRBV6-5 | TGTGCCACGTCTGGGGGGGTGTCGCTCTACGAGCAGTACTTC | CATSGGVSLYEQYF
- | TRBD1 | TRBJ2-4 | TRBV7-2 | TGTGCCAGCAGCCGGGGACAGAAAAACATTCAGTACTTC | CASSRGQKNIQYF
- | TRBD1 | TRBJ2-2 | TRBV28 | TGTGCCAGCAGGCCCACAGGGGGCCGTGGGGGGGAGCTGTTTTTT | CASRPTGGRGGELFF
- | - | TRBJ1-2 | TRBV3-1/TRBV3-2 | TGTGCCAGCAGCCAAGCGATAACAGGGACGTATGGCTACACCTTC | CASSQAITGTYGYTF
- | - | TRBJ1-2 | TRBV29-1 | TGCAGCGTTATGGACAATCTCTATGGCTACACCTTC | CSVMDNLYGYTF
- | - | TRBJ2-1 | TRBV13 | TGTGCCAGCAGCCCCTACGGTGCTAACAATGAGCAGTTCTTC | CASSPYGANNEQFF
- | TRBD1 | TRBJ1-1 | TRBV5-4 | TGTGCCAGCAGCTCGAACAGGGGGGGAAACACTGAAGCTTTCTTT | CASSSNRGGNTEAFF
- | - | TRBJ1-1 | TRBV9 | TGTGCCAGCAGCGTAGTGGACACGTCCCCAGCTTTCTTT | CASSVVDTSPAFF
- | - | TRBJ2-7 | TRBV4-1 | TGCGCCAGCAGCCAAGAGAGGACCTACGAGCAGTACTTC | CASSQERTYEQYF
- | - | TRBJ1-1 | TRBV20-1 | TGCAGTGCTACCCAGGCTCGGGCTTTCTTT | CSATQARAFF
- | TRBD2 | TRBJ2-7 | TRBV19 | TGTGCCAGTAGTATAGAAACAAGACTAGCGGGGTCCTACGAGCAGTACTTC | CASSIETRLAGSYEQYF
once | - | TRBJ2-2 | TRBV6-5 | TGTGCCAGCACCAGAGACATATATTTCACCGGGGAGCTGTTTTTT | CASTRDIYFTGELFF
once | TRBD2 | TRBJ2-3 | TRBV7-2 | TGTGCCAGCAGCTTAGAAGGGACTAGCGGGAGGGCCAGGGGTACGCAGTATTTT | CASSLEGTSGRARGTQYF
- | - | TRBJ1-1 | TRBV3-1/TRBV3-2 | TGTGCCAGCAGCCCGATGCCCCGAGCGGTGAACACTGAAGCTTTCTTT | CASSPMPRAVNTEAFF
- | - | TRBJ1-3 | TRBV27 | TGTGCCAGCAGTTTAACACCTAGCTCTGGAAACACCATATATTTT | CASSLTPSSGNTIYF
- | TRBD1 | TRBJ2-7 | TRBV18 | TGTGCCAGCTCAACTCGACAGGGGACGGGCGAGCAGTACTTC | CASSTRQGTGEQYF
- | - | TRBJ2-4 | TRBV28 | TGTGCCAGCAGTTCCATGGCAGGGCTAGCCAAAAACATTCAGTACTTC | CASSSMAGLAKNIQYF
- | - | TRBJ2-7 | TRBV5-1 | TGCGCCAGCAGCTTGGCTGTTCGGGGGACGCCTTACGAGCAGTACTTC | CASSLAVRGTPYEQYF
- | TRBD1 | TRBJ2-1 | TRBV6-5 | TGTGCCAGCGGCACGAGGACAGGTCATTCTAGTGAGCAGTTCTTC | CASGTRTGHSSEQFF
- | - | TRBJ2-1 | TRBV2 | TGTGCCAGCAGTCCGGACTGGGGCTACAATGAGCAGTTCTTC | CASSPDWGYNEQFF
- | - | TRBJ2-7 | TRBV25-1 | TGTGCCAGCAAAGCCCCCATCTCACACGAGCAGTACTTC | CASKAPISHEQYF
- | - | TRBJ2-3 | TRBV4-3 | TGCGCCAGCAGCCGCGGGGACTCGGACCGCACAGATACGCAGTATTTT | CASSRGDSDRTDTQYF
- | TRBD2 | TRBJ2-1 | TRBV2 | TGTGCCAGCAGTAATCTAGCGGGAGGGAGGAGTGAGCAGTTCTTC | CASSNLAGGRSEQFF
- | - | TRBJ1-6 | TRBV29-1 | TGCAGCGGTAATAATTCACCCCTCCACTTT | CSGNNSPLHF
- | - | TRBJ1-4 | TRBV6-6 | TGTGCCAGCAGCCCATGGGGGGTAGAAAAACTGTTTTTT | CASSPWGVEKLFF
- | - | TRBJ1-2 | TRBV6-6 | TGTGCCAGCAGTTATGGACAGACCAGTGGGAACTATGGCTACACCTTC | CASSYGQTSGNYGYTF
- | TRBD1 | TRBJ2-1 | TRBV29-1 | TGCAGCGTTGATTCGACAGGGTCGATCTTC | CSVDSTGSIF
- | TRBD2 | TRBJ2-3 | TRBV5-5 | TGTGCCAGCAGCTGGGAGGGGCGCAGGGAGGTAGATACGCAGTATTTT | CASSWEGRREVDTQYF
- | TRBD1 | TRBJ1-1 | TRBV6-5 | TGTGCCAGCAGCAGACAGGGGGTGGTCTCAGCTTTCTTT | CASSRQGVVSAFF
once | TRBD2 | TRBJ2-2 | TRBV4-1 | TGCGCCAGAACGGGACTAGCGGGAGTGGGCGGGGAGCTGTTTTTT | CARTGLAGVGGELFF
- | TRBD1 | TRBJ2-7 | TRBV27 | TGTGCCAGCAGTTTCTCCACCGGGACAGGGGTTCAGTTC | CASSFSTGTGVQF
- | - | TRBJ2-4 | TRBV5-1 | TGCGCCAGCAGCCCCACATGGCCGAAAAACATTCAGTACTTC | CASSPTWPKNIQYF
- | TRBD1 | TRBJ1-6 | TRBV5-1 | TGCGCCAGCAGCCGGGACAGGGGGATGTCCTATAATTCACCCCTCCACTTT | CASSRDRGMSYNSPLHF
once | - | TRBJ1-4 | TRBV5-4 | TGTGCCAGCAGCTTACTCAGGGATGAAAAACTGTTTTTT | CASSLLRDEKLFF
- | - | TRBJ1-5 | TRBV6-1 | TGTGCCAGCAGTGACATTTATAAACAGAATAGCAATCAGCCCCAGCATTTT | CASSDIYKQNSNQPQHF
- | - | TRBJ2-3 | TRBV4-2 | TGTGCCAGCAGCCAAGACGGCGCGGGTGGGGGCGATACGCAGTATTTT | CASSQDGAGGGDTQYF
- | - | TRBJ2-3 | TRBV15 | TGTGCCACCAGCAGAGCGGCAGGGTACACAGATACGCAGTATTTT | CATSRAAGYTDTQYF
- | TRBD2 | TRBJ2-1 | TRBV7-9 | TGTGCCAGCAGCCGTCTACCAGCGGGACTAGCGGCCAATGAGCAGTTCTTC | CASSRLPAGLAANEQFF
once | TRBD2 | TRBJ2-7 | TRBV20-1 | TGCAGTGCTAGTCCCCTGTTAGCGGGAGACCTCGAGCAGTACTTC | CSASPLLAGDLEQYF